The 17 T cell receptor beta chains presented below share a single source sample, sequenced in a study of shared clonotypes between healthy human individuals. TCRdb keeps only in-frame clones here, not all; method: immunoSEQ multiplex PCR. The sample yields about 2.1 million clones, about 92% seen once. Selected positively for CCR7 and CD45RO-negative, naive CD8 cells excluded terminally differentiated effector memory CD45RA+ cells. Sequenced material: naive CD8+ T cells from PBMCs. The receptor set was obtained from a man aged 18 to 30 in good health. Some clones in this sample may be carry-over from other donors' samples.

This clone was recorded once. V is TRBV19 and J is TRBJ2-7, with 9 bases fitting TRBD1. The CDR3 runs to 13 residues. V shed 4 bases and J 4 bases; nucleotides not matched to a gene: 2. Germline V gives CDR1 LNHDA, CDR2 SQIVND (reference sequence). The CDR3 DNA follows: TGTGCCAGTAGTAGGGACAGGGATTACGAGCAGTACTTC. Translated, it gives CASSRDRDYEQYF.

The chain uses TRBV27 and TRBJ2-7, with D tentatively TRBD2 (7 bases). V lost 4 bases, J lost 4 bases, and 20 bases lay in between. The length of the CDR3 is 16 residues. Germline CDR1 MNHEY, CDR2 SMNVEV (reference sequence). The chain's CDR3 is CASSSQAPRGAYEQYF. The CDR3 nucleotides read TGTGCCAGCAGTTCCCAGGCTCCCCGGGGGGCGTACGAGCAGTACTTC.

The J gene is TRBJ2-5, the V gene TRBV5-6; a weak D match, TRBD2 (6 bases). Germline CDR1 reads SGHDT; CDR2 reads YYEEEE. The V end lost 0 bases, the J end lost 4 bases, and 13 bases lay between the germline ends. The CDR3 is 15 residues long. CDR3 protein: CASSLAQGLRETQYF. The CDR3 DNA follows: TGTGCCAGCAGCTTGGCCCAGGGACTGCGAGAGACCCAGTACTTC.

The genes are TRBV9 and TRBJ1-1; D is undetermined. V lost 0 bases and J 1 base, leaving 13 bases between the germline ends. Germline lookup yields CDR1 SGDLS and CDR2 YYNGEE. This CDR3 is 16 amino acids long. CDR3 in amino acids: CASSVGGSPANTEAFF. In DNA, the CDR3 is TGTGCCAGCAGCGTAGGAGGCTCGCCCGCGAACACTGAAGCTTTCTTT.

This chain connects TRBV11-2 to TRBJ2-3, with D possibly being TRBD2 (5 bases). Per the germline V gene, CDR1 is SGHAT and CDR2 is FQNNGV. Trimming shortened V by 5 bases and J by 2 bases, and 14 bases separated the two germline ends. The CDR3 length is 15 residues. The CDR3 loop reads CASSPSGEPTDTQYF. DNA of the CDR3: TGTGCCAGCAGCCCCAGCGGAGAGCCCACAGATACGCAGTATTTT.

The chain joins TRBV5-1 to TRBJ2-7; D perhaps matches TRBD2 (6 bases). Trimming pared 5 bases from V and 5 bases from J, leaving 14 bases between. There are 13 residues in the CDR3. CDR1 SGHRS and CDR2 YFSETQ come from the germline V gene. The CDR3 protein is CASRPGDSNEQYF. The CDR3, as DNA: TGCGCCAGCAGACCGGGAGACAGCAACGAGCAGTACTTC.

The CDR3 sequence: CASNKGASHTDTQYF. In DNA, the CDR3 is TGTGCCAGCAACAAGGGGGCTTCCCACACAGATACGCAGTATTTT. The V gene is TRBV9, the J gene TRBJ2-3, with 7 nucleotides matching TRBD1. Per germline, CDR1 SGDLS and CDR2 YYNGEE. V lost 6 bases and J lost 2; bases outside the gene matches: 9. This CDR3 is built from 15 residues.

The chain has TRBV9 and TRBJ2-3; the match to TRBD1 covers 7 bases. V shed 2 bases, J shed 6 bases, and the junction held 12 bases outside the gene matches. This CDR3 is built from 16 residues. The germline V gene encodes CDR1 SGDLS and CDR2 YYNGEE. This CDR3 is CASSVAPGQPLDTQYF. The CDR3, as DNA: TGTGCCAGCAGCGTCGCGCCGGGACAGCCGTTGGATACGCAGTATTTT.

The CDR3 nucleotides read TGTGCCAGCAGTGGGACCTACCAAGAGACCCAGTACTTC. Translated: CASSGTYQETQYF. The genes are TRBV6-1 and TRBJ2-5; D gene uncertain. With 4 bases removed from V and 0 bases from J, the gap between germline ends came to 6 bases. The germline gives CDR1 MNHNS, CDR2 SASEGT. The CDR3 extends over 13 amino acids.

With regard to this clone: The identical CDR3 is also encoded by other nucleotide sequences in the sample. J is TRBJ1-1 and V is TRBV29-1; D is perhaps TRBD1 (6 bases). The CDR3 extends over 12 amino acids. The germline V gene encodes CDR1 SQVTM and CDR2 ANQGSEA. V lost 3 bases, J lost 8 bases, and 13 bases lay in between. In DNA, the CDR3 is TGCAGCGTTGAGGCAGGGGCTTACGAAGCTTTCTTT. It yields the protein CSVEAGAYEAFF.

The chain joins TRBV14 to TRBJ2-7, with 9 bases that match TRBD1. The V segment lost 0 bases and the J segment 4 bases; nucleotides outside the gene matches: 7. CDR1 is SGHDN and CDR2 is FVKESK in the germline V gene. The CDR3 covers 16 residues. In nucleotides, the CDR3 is TGTGCCAGCAGCCAAGAGCGGGACAGGGAAATATACGAGCAGTACTTC. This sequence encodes CASSQERDREIYEQYF.

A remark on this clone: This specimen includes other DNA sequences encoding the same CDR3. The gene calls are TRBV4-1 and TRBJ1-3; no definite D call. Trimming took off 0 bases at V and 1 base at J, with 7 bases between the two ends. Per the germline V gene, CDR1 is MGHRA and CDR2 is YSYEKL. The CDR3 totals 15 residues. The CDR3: CASSQDGRSGNTIYF. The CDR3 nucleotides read TGCGCCAGCAGCCAAGACGGGCGGTCTGGAAACACCATATATTTT.

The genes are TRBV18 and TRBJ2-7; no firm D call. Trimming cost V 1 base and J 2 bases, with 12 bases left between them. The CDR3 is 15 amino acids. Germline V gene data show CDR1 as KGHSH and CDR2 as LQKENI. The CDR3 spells CASSPQVKDTYEQYF. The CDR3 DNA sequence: TGTGCCAGCTCACCACAAGTGAAGGATACCTACGAGCAGTACTTC.

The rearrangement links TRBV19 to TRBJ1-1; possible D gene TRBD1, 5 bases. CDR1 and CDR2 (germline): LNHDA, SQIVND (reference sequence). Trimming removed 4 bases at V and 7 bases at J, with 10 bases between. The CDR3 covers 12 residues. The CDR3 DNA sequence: TGTGCCAGTAGTACAGGGAATTTTGAAGCTTTCTTT. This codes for CASSTGNFEAFF.

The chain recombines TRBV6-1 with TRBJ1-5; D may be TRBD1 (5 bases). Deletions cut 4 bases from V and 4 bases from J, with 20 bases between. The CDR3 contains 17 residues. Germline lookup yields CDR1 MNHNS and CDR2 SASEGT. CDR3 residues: CASSVFLGRPVNQPQHF. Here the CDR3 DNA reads TGTGCCAGCAGTGTATTTCTGGGACGTCCGGTGAATCAGCCCCAGCATTTT.

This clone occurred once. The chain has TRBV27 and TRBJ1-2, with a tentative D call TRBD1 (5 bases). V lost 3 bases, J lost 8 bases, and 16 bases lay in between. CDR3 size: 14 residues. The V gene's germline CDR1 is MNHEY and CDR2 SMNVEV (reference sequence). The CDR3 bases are TGTGCCAGCAGTTTTAGCCGGGACCCTCAGGGCTACACCTTC. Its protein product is CASSFSRDPQGYTF.

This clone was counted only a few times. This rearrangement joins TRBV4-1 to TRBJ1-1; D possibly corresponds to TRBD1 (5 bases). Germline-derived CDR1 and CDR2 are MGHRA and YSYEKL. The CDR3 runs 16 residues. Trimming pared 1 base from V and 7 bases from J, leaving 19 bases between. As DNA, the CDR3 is TGCGCCAGCAGCCAAGGTTCGATGGGACGGATCCTTGAAGCTTTCTTT. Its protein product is CASSQGSMGRILEAFF.